The entry that follows covers one TCR beta chain sequence. Antigen unknown. This sample is part of a study of cytomegalovirus exposure and HLA in healthy donors. PCR was performed using 60 Vbeta and 13 Jbeta primers. TCRdb's table, derived via immunoSEQ multiplex PCR, lists solely in-frame clones and lacks some. The sample includes more than 130,000 clones, around 72% seen only once; the top ten take around an eighth. Whole-study results and caveats: Cytomegalovirus association was assigned to over 150 TCR beta chains. Most TCR sequences were uncommon, yet certain public TCRs appeared in many donors. Both high specificity and high sensitivity reportedly marked the classifier's diagnosis of cytomegalovirus status.

Healthy bone marrow donors formed the donor group. The sequenced sample was PBMCs. The receptor's source is a human donor in good health.

The CDR3 coding sequence is TGTGCCAGCAGTCCAAGGGGACAGATGAACACTGAAGCTTTCTTT. Its protein product is CASSPRGQMNTEAFF. The V call is TRBV28, the J call TRBJ1-1; TRBD1 aligns across 7 bases. The junction had 6 bases not matched to a gene; V was cut back by 5 bases and J by 0 bases. The CDR3 loop spans 15 amino acids. The germline CDR1 and CDR2 sequences are MDHEN and SYDVKM.